These T cell receptor beta chains were read from a single sample in a study of control samples from healthy donors and cancer patients. Method: immunoSEQ multiplex PCR; TCRdb's copy keeps in-frame clones and lacks some. Of roughly 40,000 clones in the sample, over 65% were seen once. Sequences were obtained from blood. These receptors all come from a man aged 55 to 70 in good health. CDR3s include the opening cysteine and the closing phenylalanine or tryptophan. The order of the fields is J gene, clone size, D gene, V gene, CDR3 protein, CDR3 DNA. D genes are given only for firm matches. Clone size appears in some rows only: once, few, many, or a class for an expanded clone.

>TRBJ2-5|-|TRBD2|TRBV7-9
CASSLARASGSQETQYF
TGTGCCAGCAGCTTAGCGCGGGCTAGCGGGAGTCAGGAGACCCAGTACTTC
>TRBJ1-1|-|-|TRBV11-3
CASSDRLNTEAFF
TGTGCCAGCAGCGACAGGCTGAACACTGAAGCTTTCTTT
>TRBJ1-4|-|TRBD1|TRBV3-1/TRBV3-2
CASSYSGTGGEKLFF
TGTGCCAGCAGTTACTCCGGGACAGGAGGTGAAAAACTGTTTTTT
>TRBJ2-7|-|-|TRBV18
CASSPPQAQGGNEQYF
TGTGCCAGCTCACCACCGCAAGCCCAGGGGGGTAACGAGCAGTACTTC
>TRBJ2-5|-|TRBD2|TRBV4-2
CASSQERTSGDQETQYF
TGTGCCAGCAGCCAAGAAAGGACTAGCGGAGACCAAGAGACCCAGTACTTC
>TRBJ2-1|-|TRBD1|TRBV2
CASSRTGGVEQFF
TGTGCCAGCAGCCGGACAGGGGGCGTTGAGCAGTTCTTC
>TRBJ2-2|-|-|TRBV5-8
CASSSPPGSLSTGELFF
TGTGCCAGCAGCTCGCCCCCGGGAAGCTTATCGACCGGGGAGCTGTTTTTT
>TRBJ2-6|-|-|TRBV5-1
CASSEKPGANVLTF
TGCGCCAGCAGCGAGAAGCCTGGGGCCAACGTCCTGACTTTC
>TRBJ2-3|-|-|TRBV5-5
CASSFLARLTSTDTQYF
TGTGCCAGCAGCTTCCTAGCTAGATTAACTAGCACAGATACGCAGTATTTT
>TRBJ1-2|once|TRBD1|TRBV7-9
CASTVQGIGYGYTF
TGTGCCAGCACCGTACAGGGGATCGGCTATGGCTACACCTTC
>TRBJ2-1|-|TRBD2|TRBV28
CASWEGGADYNEQFF
TGTGCCAGCTGGGAGGGTGGGGCAGACTACAATGAGCAGTTCTTC
>TRBJ1-2|-|TRBD1|TRBV7-9
CASSLIRGGEGYTF
TGTGCCAGCAGTCTCATCAGAGGGGGCGAGGGCTACACCTTC
>TRBJ2-5|-|-|TRBV7-9
CASSTSGGRETQYF
TGTGCCAGCAGCACCTCAGGGGGGAGGGAGACCCAGTACTTC
>TRBJ1-1|-|-|TRBV11-2
CASQTVPPYGYRANTEAFF
TGTGCCAGTCAAACTGTACCCCCCTACGGCTACAGAGCGAACACTGAAGCTTTCTTT
>TRBJ2-7|-|-|TRBV5-1
CASSLSQGGVTHEQYF
TGCGCCAGCAGCTTGTCCCAGGGGGGAGTTACACACGAGCAGTACTTC
>TRBJ1-5|-|-|TRBV10-1
CANQPQHF
TGCGCCAATCAGCCCCAGCATTTT
>TRBJ1-5|-|TRBD1|TRBV24-1
CATSDQTGGNQPQHF
TGTGCCACCAGTGACCAGACAGGGGGCAATCAGCCCCAGCATTTT
>TRBJ2-3|-|-|TRBV9
CASSGRDSITDTQYF
TGTGCCAGCTCCGGTCGGGACTCTATCACAGATACGCAGTATTTT
>TRBJ2-6|-|-|TRBV14
CASSQDPQGHTHLGTNVLTF
TGTGCCAGCAGCCAAGATCCCCAGGGCCATACACATCTGGGGACCAACGTCCTGACTTTC
>TRBJ2-2|-|-|TRBV29-1
CSAHLQGANRGGELFF
TGCAGCGCTCACTTACAAGGGGCTAACCGGGGCGGGGAGCTGTTTTTT
>TRBJ2-3|once|TRBD2|TRBV30
CAWSGLLAGGLAGDTDTQYF
TGTGCCTGGAGTGGCCTCTTGGCGGGGGGGTTAGCGGGAGATACAGATACGCAGTATTTT
>TRBJ1-3|few|-|TRBV19
CASSAGDFGVLDGNTIYF
TGTGCCAGTAGTGCGGGCGATTTCGGAGTGTTGGATGGAAACACCATATATTTT
>TRBJ1-3|-|TRBD1|TRBV18
CASSKIGTGNSGNTIYF
TGTGCCAGCTCAAAGATAGGGACAGGGAACTCTGGAAACACCATATATTTT
>TRBJ1-2|-|-|TRBV3-1/TRBV3-2
CASSQGRGGYGYTF
TGTGCCAGCAGCCAGGGCAGGGGTGGCTATGGCTACACCTTC
>TRBJ1-1|-|-|TRBV5-1
CASSPTGTGTEAFF
TGCGCCAGCAGTCCAACAGGAACCGGCACTGAAGCTTTCTTT
>TRBJ2-1|few|-|TRBV10-2
CASSPSGGVNEQFF
TGCGCCAGCAGTCCCTCCGGAGGGGTCAATGAGCAGTTCTTC
>TRBJ2-7|-|TRBD1|TRBV7-9
CASSPRTGGRYEQYF
TGTGCCAGCAGCCCCCGGACAGGGGGCCGCTACGAGCAGTACTTC
>TRBJ2-7|-|-|TRBV5-1
CASSLAGGQGYEQYF
TGCGCCAGCAGCTTGGCCGGGGGGCAGGGTTACGAGCAGTACTTC
>TRBJ2-1|-|TRBD2|TRBV10-2
CASRPSGGAGEQFF
TGCGCCAGCAGACCTAGCGGGGGGGCAGGCGAGCAGTTCTTC
>TRBJ1-5|-|-|TRBV7-8
CASSSYRENQPQHF
TGTGCCAGCAGCTCCTATAGGGAAAATCAGCCCCAGCATTTT